The 23 T cell receptor beta chains below were found in one sample sequenced in a study of shared clonotypes between healthy human individuals. The table came from immunoSEQ multiplex PCR; TCRdb's copy has only in-frame clones and leaves some out. This table has under 2,000,000 clones, over 85% appearing once. CD8 cells classed as naive were CD45RO-negative and positively selected for CCR7, excluding terminally differentiated effector memory CD45RA+ cells. The specimen was naive CD8+ T cells sorted from blood. The receptors here all came from a man between 18 and 29 years old in good health.

The chain uses TRBV29-1 and TRBJ1-1; no firm D call. The CDR3 has 13 residues. V dropped 0 bases and J dropped 7 bases, with 12 bases sitting between them. In germline, CDR1 is SQVTM, CDR2 ANQGSEA. CDR3 DNA sequence: TGCAGCGTTGAAGAGGCGGAGGAGTTTGAAGCTTTCTTT. Protein sequence: CSVEEAEEFEAFF.

Regarding this clone: One junction end does not reproduce the germline sequence, and a read error may be involved. This chain joins TRBV5-8 and TRBJ1-4, with D unresolved. The CDR3 spans 13 residues. Germline CDR1 reads SGHTS; CDR2 reads YDEGEE. This CDR3 reads CASSLDGQRTDHF. As DNA, the CDR3 is TGTGCCAGCAGCTTGGATGGGCAACGGACCGATCATTTT.

V usage is TRBV5-6 and J usage is TRBJ2-7, with D possibly TRBD2 on 5 matching bases. The germline CDR1 and CDR2 sequences are SGHDT and YYEEEE. The CDR3 consists of 15 residues. The V gene lost 0 bases and the J gene lost 0 bases, with 10 bases spanning the gap. The CDR3 loop reads CASSLVRESSYEQYF. The CDR3 DNA is TGTGCCAGCAGCTTGGTTAGGGAGAGCTCCTACGAGCAGTACTTC.

The chain recombines TRBV28 with TRBJ2-7; TRBD2 agrees at 14 bases. V trimming: 6 bases; J trimming: 3 bases; junction bases outside the gene matches: 13. The CDR3 contains 18 residues. Germline-derived CDR1 and CDR2 are MDHEN and SYDVKM. The CDR3 region is CASSMGQGLAGAYYEQYF. The CDR3 region has the DNA TGTGCCAGCAGCATGGGACAGGGACTAGCGGGGGCCTACTACGAGCAGTACTTC.

This sequence joins TRBV7-9 and TRBJ2-1; D is possibly TRBD1 (6 bases). The CDR3 loop spans 16 amino acids. CDR1 is SEHNR and CDR2 is FQNEAQ in the germline V gene (reference sequence). The ends were cut back, 4 bases at V and 3 bases at J, with 16 bases in the middle. The CDR3 here is CASSSYPGASYNEQFF. The CDR3 DNA sequence: TGTGCCAGCAGCTCCTATCCAGGGGCGAGCTACAATGAGCAGTTCTTC.

V is TRBV6-5 and J is TRBJ2-7, with 7 bases lining up with TRBD2. The CDR3 covers 11 residues. V lost 9 bases and J lost 4; bases outside the gene matches: 3. CDR1 is MNHEY and CDR2 is SVGAGI in the germline V gene. Here the CDR3 reads CASGGGYEQYF. CDR3 DNA: TGTGCCAGTGGCGGGGGTTACGAGCAGTACTTC.

This clone was counted a single time. This sequence joins TRBV7-9 and TRBJ2-5, with TRBD2 identical over 11 bases. After removal of 10 bases from V and 2 bases from J, the junction contained 6 bases not matched to a gene. CDR1 and CDR2 from the germline V gene are SEHNR and FQNEAQ (reference sequence). CDR3 length: 14 amino acids. The CDR3 sequence is CATSIAGGQETQYF. In nucleotides, the CDR3 is TGTGCCACCTCGATAGCGGGAGGGCAAGAGACCCAGTACTTC.

The V call is TRBV13, the J call TRBJ1-2, with 10 nucleotides matching TRBD1. This CDR3 comprises 16 residues. The germline CDR1 and CDR2 sequences are PRHDT and FYEKMQ (reference sequence). With 4 bases clipped from V and 0 bases from J, the junction kept 5 bases outside the gene matches. As DNA, the CDR3 is TGTGCCAGCAGCTCCGGACAGGGGGTGTCTAACTATGGCTACACCTTC. This encodes CASSSGQGVSNYGYTF.

V and J are TRBV7-9 and TRBJ2-1; D is unclear. CDR3 length: 12 residues. V was shortened by 3 bases and J by 8 bases, with 8 bases between the two germline ends. Germline-derived CDR1 and CDR2 are SEHNR and FQNEAQ (reference sequence). The CDR3 loop reads CASSLSSYEQFF. As DNA, the CDR3 is TGTGCCAGCAGCTTGTCGAGTTATGAGCAGTTCTTC.

In DNA, the CDR3 is TGTGCCATCAGTGAGTCAGAGGGGGTGTACCAGCCCCAGCATTTT. Residues: CAISESEGVYQPQHF. The gene calls are TRBV10-3 and TRBJ1-5; possibly TRBD1 for D (6 bases). There are 15 residues in the CDR3. The V end lost 0 bases, the J end lost 7 bases, and 13 bases lay between the germline ends. Per the germline V gene, CDR1 is ENHRY and CDR2 is SYGVKD.

The V gene is TRBV6-5, the J gene TRBJ1-1; D is perhaps TRBD1 (5 bases). In germline, CDR1 is MNHEY, CDR2 SVGAGI. Trimming shortened V by 6 bases and J by 7 bases, and 12 bases separated the two germline ends. The CDR3 has 12 residues. The CDR3 protein is CASSPLGGEAFF. CDR3 DNA: TGTGCCAGCAGCCCCTTGGGGGGTGAAGCTTTCTTT.

This clone was picked up one time. V gene TRBV7-9 combines with J gene TRBJ2-1, with TRBD1 as a possible D gene (5 bases). Germline assignment: CDR1 SEHNR and CDR2 FQNEAQ (reference sequence). The CDR3 is 16 amino acids. The germline V and J ends were trimmed by 4 bases and 6 bases, with 19 bases remaining between them. The CDR3 DNA reads TGTGCCAGCAGCTCAACGATAGGGGAAGGTGTCAATGAGCAGTTCTTC. Amino acid sequence: CASSSTIGEGVNEQFF.

The chain employs TRBV30 and TRBJ2-4; no firm D call. Germline lookup yields CDR1 GTSNPN and CDR2 SVGIG (reference sequence). CDR3 length: 15 residues. Trimming shortened V by 0 bases and J by 0 bases, and 9 bases separated the two germline ends. This CDR3 is CAWSVGGVAKNIQYF. CDR3 nucleotide sequence: TGTGCCTGGAGTGTAGGCGGAGTAGCCAAAAACATTCAGTACTTC.

The rearrangement joins TRBV30 to TRBJ2-3; TRBD2 matches 9 bases. Germline trimming cut 7 bases from V and 6 bases from J; bases unmatched to any gene: 8. Germline CDR1 GTSNPN, CDR2 SVGIG (reference sequence). This CDR3 has 13 residues. CDR3 nucleotide sequence: TGTGCCTTGGACCCTAGCGGGGCCGATACGCAGTATTTT. Residues: CALDPSGADTQYF. The full variable domain, its missing parts supplied by reference TRBV30 and TRBJ2-3, is SQTIHQWPATLVQPVGSPLSLECTVEGTSNPNLYWYRQAAGRGLQLLFYSVGIGQISSEVPQNLSASRPQDRQFILSSKKLLLSDSGFYLCALDPSGADTQYFGPGTRLTVL.

V usage is TRBV5-6 and J usage is TRBJ2-7, with no clear D. Per germline, CDR1 SGHDT and CDR2 YYEEEE. The CDR3 covers 15 residues. Trimming shortened V by 2 bases and J by 0 bases, and 12 bases separated the two germline ends. The CDR3, as DNA: TGTGCCAGCAGCTTCACCCTCAAGAGCTCCTACGAGCAGTACTTC. Its protein is CASSFTLKSSYEQYF.

V is TRBV4-1 and J is TRBJ2-7; 8 bases match TRBD2. J was trimmed by 0 bases and V by 0 bases; bases with no gene match: 10. The CDR3 is made up of 18 amino acids. CDR1 and CDR2 (germline): MGHRA, YSYEKL. CDR3: CASSQEIQPGGASYEQYF. Here the CDR3 DNA reads TGCGCCAGCAGCCAAGAAATCCAGCCGGGGGGGGCCTCCTACGAGCAGTACTTC.

The chain carries TRBV5-6 and TRBJ1-2; no firm D call. The CDR3 totals 16 residues. Trimming took off 0 bases at V and 8 bases at J, with 20 bases between the two ends. Germline lookup yields CDR1 SGHDT and CDR2 YYEEEE. CDR3: CASSLVSVRPDGGYTF. The CDR3 nucleotides are TGTGCCAGCAGCTTGGTGTCGGTCCGCCCGGATGGGGGCTACACCTTC.

V is TRBV7-2 and J is TRBJ2-7; D is perhaps TRBD1 (6 bases). This CDR3 region has 15 residues. V lost 2 bases and J 6 bases, leaving 17 bases between the germline ends. The germline V gene encodes CDR1 SGHTA and CDR2 FQGNSA. CDR3 bases: TGTGCCAGCAGCTTAATTTTCGGACAGCCCGTCGAGCAGTACTTC. Encoded protein: CASSLIFGQPVEQYF.

This chain connects TRBV29-1 to TRBJ1-2; 7 bases agree with TRBD1. This CDR3 spans 15 amino acids. Trimming at V came to 8 bases and at J to 2 bases, leaving 14 bases not matched to a gene. CDR1 is SQVTM and CDR2 is ANQGSEA in the germline V gene. The CDR3 nucleotides are TGCAGCCCCCTAGAGGGGACAGTAACAAACTATGGCTACACCTTC. Its protein product is CSPLEGTVTNYGYTF.

The chain carries TRBV5-6 and TRBJ1-6, with 8 bases aligning to TRBD1. The V segment lost 0 bases and the J segment 5 bases; nucleotides outside the gene matches: 1. The CDR3 is 15 amino acids. From germline, CDR1 is SGHDT and CDR2 YYEEEE. The CDR3 DNA reads TGTGCCAGCAGCTTGGCACAGGGGGATAATTCACCCCTCCACTTT. It is translated as CASSLAQGDNSPLHF.

The chain is built from TRBV18 and TRBJ1-1, with a weak D call TRBD1 (6 bases). The CDR3 consists of 12 residues. Germline CDR1 reads KGHSH; CDR2 reads LQKENI. V gave up 8 bases and J gave up 4 bases, with 11 bases separating them. The CDR3 DNA is TGTGCCAGCCTCGGGGGCTTCACTGAAGCTTTCTTT. Its translation is CASLGGFTEAFF. The full variable domain, rest sourced from reference TRBV18 and TRBJ1-1, is NAGVMQNPRHLVRRRGQEARLRCSPMKGHSHVYWYRQLPEEGLKFMVYLQKENIIDESGMPKERFSAEFPKEGPSILRIQQVVRGDSAAYFCASLGGFTEAFFGQGTRLTVV.

In the case of this clone: The sample holds other DNA sequences that translate to the same CDR3. The V gene is TRBV4-1, the J gene TRBJ2-5; TRBD1 agrees at 7 bases. The V segment lost 1 base and the J segment 2 bases; nucleotides outside the gene matches: 1. The CDR3 loop spans 14 amino acids. CDR1 and CDR2 (germline): MGHRA, YSYEKL. CDR3 DNA: TGCGCCAGCAGCCAAGGGGACAGTCAAGAGACCCAGTACTTC. Translation gives CASSQGDSQETQYF.

This clone has only a few counts. The rearrangement links TRBV2 to TRBJ1-5, with D unresolved. The V and J ends lost 2 bases and 1 base respectively, with 6 bases between them. The CDR3 totals 14 residues. Germline V gene lookup returns CDR1 SNHLY and CDR2 FYNNEI. The CDR3 coding sequence is TGTGCCAGCAGTGAATTTTGGAGCAATCAGCCCCAGCATTTT. The encoded protein is CASSEFWSNQPQHF.